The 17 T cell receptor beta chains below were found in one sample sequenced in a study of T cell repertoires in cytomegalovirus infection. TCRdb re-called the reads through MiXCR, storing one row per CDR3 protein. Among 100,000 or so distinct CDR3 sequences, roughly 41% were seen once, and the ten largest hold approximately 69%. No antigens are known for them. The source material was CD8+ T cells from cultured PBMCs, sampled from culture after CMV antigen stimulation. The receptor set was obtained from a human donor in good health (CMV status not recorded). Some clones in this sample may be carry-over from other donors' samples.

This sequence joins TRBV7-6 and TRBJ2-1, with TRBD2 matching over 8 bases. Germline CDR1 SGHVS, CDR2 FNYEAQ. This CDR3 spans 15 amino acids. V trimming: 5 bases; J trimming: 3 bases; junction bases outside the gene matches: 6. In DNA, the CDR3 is TGTGCCAGCAGCCCCACGGGGGGGTACTACAATGAGCAGTTCTTC. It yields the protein CASSPTGGYYNEQFF.

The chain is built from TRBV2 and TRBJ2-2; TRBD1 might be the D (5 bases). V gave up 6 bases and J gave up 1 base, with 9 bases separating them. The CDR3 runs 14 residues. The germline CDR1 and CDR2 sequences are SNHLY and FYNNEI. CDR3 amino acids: CASRVDRNTGELFF. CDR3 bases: TGTGCCAGCAGAGTCGACAGGAACACCGGGGAGCTGTTTTTT.

The CDR3 bases are TGTGCCAGCAGTTTAACTGAAGCTTTCTTT. This codes for CASSLTEAFF. The gene calls are TRBV28 and TRBJ1-1; D not certain. The CDR3 loop spans 10 amino acids. The V end was cut by 2 bases, the J end by 5 bases, with 0 bases between. CDR1 and CDR2 (germline): MDHEN, SYDVKM.

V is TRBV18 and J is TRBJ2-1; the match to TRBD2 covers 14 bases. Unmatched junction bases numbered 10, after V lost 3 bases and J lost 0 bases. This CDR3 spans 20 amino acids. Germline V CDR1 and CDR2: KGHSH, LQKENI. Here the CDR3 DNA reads TGTGCCAGCTCACCCCGTAGGACTAGCGGGGGGTCGAGCTCCTACAATGAGCAGTTCTTC. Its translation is CASSPRRTSGGSSSYNEQFF. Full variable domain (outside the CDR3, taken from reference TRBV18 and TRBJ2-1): NAGVMQNPRHLVRRRGQEARLRCSPMKGHSHVYWYRQLPEEGLKFMVYLQKENIIDESGMPKERFSAEFPKEGPSILRIQQVVRGDSAAYFCASSPRRTSGGSSSYNEQFFGPGTRLTVL.

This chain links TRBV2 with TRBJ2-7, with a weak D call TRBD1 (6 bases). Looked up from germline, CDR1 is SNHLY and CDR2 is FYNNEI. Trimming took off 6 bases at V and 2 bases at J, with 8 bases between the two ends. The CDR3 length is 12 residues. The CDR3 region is CASRDSAYEQYF. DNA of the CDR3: TGTGCCAGCAGGGACAGTGCCTACGAGCAGTACTTC. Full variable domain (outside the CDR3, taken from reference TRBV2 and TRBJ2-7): EPEVTQTPSHQVTQMGQEVILRCVPISNHLYFYWYRQILGQKVEFLVSFYNNEISEKSEIFDDQFSVERPDGSNFTLKIRSTKLEDSAMYFCASRDSAYEQYFGPGTRLTVT.

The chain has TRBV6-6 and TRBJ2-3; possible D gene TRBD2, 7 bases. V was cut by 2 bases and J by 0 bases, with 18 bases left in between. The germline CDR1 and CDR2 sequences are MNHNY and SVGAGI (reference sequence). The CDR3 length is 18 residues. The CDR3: CASSYLGGGTTSTDTQYF. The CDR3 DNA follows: TGTGCCAGCAGTTACCTCGGCGGGGGCACGACTAGCACAGATACGCAGTATTTT.

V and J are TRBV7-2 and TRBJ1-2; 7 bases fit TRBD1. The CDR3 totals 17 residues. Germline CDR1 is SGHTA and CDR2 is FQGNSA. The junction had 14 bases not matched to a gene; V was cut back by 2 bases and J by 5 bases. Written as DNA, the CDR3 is TGTGCCAGCAGCTTACATCGACAGGGAGAGCATTCATATGGCTACACCTTC. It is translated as CASSLHRQGEHSYGYTF.

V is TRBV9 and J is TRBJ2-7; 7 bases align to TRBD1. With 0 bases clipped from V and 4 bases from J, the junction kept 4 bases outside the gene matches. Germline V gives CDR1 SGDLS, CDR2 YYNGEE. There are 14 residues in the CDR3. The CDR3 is CASSVGGRGYEQYF. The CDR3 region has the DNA TGTGCCAGCAGCGTAGGCGGCAGGGGGTACGAGCAGTACTTC.

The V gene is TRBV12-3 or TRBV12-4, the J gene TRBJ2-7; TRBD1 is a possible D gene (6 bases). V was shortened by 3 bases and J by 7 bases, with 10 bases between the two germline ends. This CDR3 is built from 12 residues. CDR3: CASSFTGPEQYF. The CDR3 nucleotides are TGTGCCAGCAGTTTTACAGGGCCGGAGCAGTACTTC.

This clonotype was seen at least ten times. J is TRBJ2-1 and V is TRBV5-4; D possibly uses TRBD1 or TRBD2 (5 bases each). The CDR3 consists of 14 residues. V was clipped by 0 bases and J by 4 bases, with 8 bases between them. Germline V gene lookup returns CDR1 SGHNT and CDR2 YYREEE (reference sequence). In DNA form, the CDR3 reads TGTGCCAGCAGCTTGGGGGACGGATACAATGAGCAGTTCTTC. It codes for CASSLGDGYNEQFF. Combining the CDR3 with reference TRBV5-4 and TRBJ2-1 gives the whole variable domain ETGVTQSPTHLIKTRGQQVTLRCSSQSGHNTVSWYQQALGQGPQFIFQYYREEENGRGNFPPRFSGLQFPNYSSELNVNALELDDSALYLCASSLGDGYNEQFFGPGTRLTVL.

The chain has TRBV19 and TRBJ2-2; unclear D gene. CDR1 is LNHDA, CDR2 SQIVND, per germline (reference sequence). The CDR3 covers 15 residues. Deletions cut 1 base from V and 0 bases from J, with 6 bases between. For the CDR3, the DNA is TGTGCCAGTAGTATAGGGTCAGCGAACACCGGGGAGCTGTTTTTT. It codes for CASSIGSANTGELFF.

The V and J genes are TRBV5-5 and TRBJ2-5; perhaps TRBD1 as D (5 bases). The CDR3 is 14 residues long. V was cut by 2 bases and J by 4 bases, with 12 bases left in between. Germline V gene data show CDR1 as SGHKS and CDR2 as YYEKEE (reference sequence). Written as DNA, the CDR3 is TGTGCCAGCAGCTTAGGACACCTCCCAGAGACCCAGTACTTC. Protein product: CASSLGHLPETQYF. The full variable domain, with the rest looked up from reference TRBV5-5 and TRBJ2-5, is DAGVTQSPTHLIKTRGQQVTLRCSPISGHKSVSWYQQVLGQGPQFIFQYYEKEERGRGNFPDRFSARQFPNYSSELNVNALLLGDSALYLCASSLGHLPETQYFGPGTRLLVL.

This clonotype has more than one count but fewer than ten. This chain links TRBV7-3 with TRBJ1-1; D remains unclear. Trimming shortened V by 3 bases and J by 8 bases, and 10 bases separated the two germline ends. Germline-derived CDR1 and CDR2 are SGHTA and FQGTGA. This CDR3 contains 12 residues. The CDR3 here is CASSFLEKEAFF. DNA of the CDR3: TGTGCCAGCAGCTTCTTGGAGAAAGAAGCTTTCTTT.

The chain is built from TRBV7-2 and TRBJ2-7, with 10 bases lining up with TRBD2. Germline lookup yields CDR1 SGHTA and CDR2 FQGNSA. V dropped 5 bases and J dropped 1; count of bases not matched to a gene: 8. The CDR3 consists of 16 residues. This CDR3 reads CASSGGLADISYEQYF. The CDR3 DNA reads TGTGCCAGCAGCGGTGGACTAGCGGACATTTCCTACGAGCAGTACTTC.

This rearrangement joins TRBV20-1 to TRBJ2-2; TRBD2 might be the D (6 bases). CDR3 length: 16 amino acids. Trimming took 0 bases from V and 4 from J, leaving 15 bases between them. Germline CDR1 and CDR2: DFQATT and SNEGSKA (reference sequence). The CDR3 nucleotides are TGCAGTGCTAGAGATTCCGGGGGAAGGAGCACCGGGGAGCTGTTTTTT. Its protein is CSARDSGGRSTGELFF.

CDR3 amino acids: CASSQTGKNYGYTF. DNA for the CDR3: TGTGCCAGCAGCCAGACAGGGAAGAACTATGGCTACACCTTC. The chain combines TRBV7-9 with TRBJ1-2; 7 bases line up with TRBD1. This CDR3 has 14 residues. V shed 5 bases, J shed 2 bases, and the junction held 5 bases outside the gene matches. CDR1 and CDR2 (germline): SEHNR, FQNEAQ (reference sequence).

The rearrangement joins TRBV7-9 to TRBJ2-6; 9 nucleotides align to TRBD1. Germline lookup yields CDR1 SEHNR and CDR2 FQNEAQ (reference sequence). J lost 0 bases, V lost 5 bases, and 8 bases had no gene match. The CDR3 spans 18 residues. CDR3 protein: CASSDTGTGYSGANVLTF. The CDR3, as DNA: TGTGCCAGCAGCGATACCGGGACAGGGTACTCTGGGGCCAACGTCCTGACTTTC.